This TCR beta chain was found in a study of blood T cell repertoires in COVID-19. Overall study context: T cells, B-cell-depleted T cells, or PBMCs supplied cDNA or gDNA.

Profiled with immunoSEQ multiplex PCR; TCRdb holds only in-frame clones, not every one. The sample comprises 90,000 to 100,000 clones, around nine tenths of which are singletons, and approximately 1.6% rests with the top ten. The source is a man older than 75 with acute or convalescent COVID-19. Sequenced input: peripheral blood.

The CDR3 nucleotides read TGTGCCAGCAGCAAAGGACAGGCCTACGAGCAGTACTTC. It translates to CASSKGQAYEQYF. V usage is TRBV7-9 and J usage is TRBJ2-7, with TRBD1 identical over 7 bases. CDR3 length equals 13 residues. The germline V gene has CDR1 SEHNR and CDR2 FQNEAQ (reference sequence). Trimming at V came to 5 bases and at J to 2 bases, leaving 3 bases not matched to a gene.